These T cell receptor beta chains were read from a single sample in a study of graft-versus-host responses after intestinal transplantation. These receptors have no known antigen. The repertoire was sequenced with immunoSEQ multiplex PCR; TCRdb's copy has only in-frame clones and lacks some. Among about 73,000 clones, 90% were seen once, and the ten largest hold about 4.3%. Specimen: unstimulated CD8+ T cells sorted from spleen or lymph node cells, collected before transplant. The receptors come from a human donor who was the organ donor for an intestinal transplant. Each CDR3 is given with its conserved first and last residue. D genes are given only for firm matches. The size field is filled for only some rows; it gives once, few, many or a size class.

D gene	clone size	J gene	V gene	CDR3 DNA	CDR3 protein
.	.	TRBJ2-2	TRBV30	TGTGCCTGGAGTGTCATCGGGGAGCTGTTTTTT	CAWSVIGELFF
.	.	TRBJ2-1	TRBV4-1	TGCGCCAGCAGCCAAGCGGGGAGCTCCTACAATGAGCAGTTCTTC	CASSQAGSSYNEQFF
.	once	TRBJ1-1	TRBV11-3	TGTGCCAGCAGCTTGGGGGGAGGAGACACTGAAGCTTTCTTT	CASSLGGGDTEAFF
TRBD1	.	TRBJ1-2	TRBV9	TGTGCCAGCAGCGTAGGAAACAGGGGCTATGGCTACACCTTC	CASSVGNRGYGYTF
.	.	TRBJ1-6	TRBV14	TGTGCCAGCAGCACCACACAGGGCCTGGGGAGCTCCTATAATTCACCCCTCCACTTT	CASSTTQGLGSSYNSPLHF
.	.	TRBJ2-2	TRBV9	TGTGCCAGCAGCGGGACGGACACCGCCAACACCGGGGAGCTGTTTTTT	CASSGTDTANTGELFF
.	.	TRBJ1-4	TRBV14	TGTGCCAGCAGCCAGGCGCGGGGGCGCGATGAAAAACTGTTTTTT	CASSQARGRDEKLFF
TRBD1	.	TRBJ1-1	TRBV14	TGTGCCAGCAGCCAAGGAGTCAGGGGGTTTGCTTTCTTT	CASSQGVRGFAFF
TRBD1	.	TRBJ2-3	TRBV4-3	TGCGCCAGCAGCCAGAACAGACAGGGTCGAAGCACAGATACGCAGTATTTT	CASSQNRQGRSTDTQYF
TRBD1	once	TRBJ2-3	TRBV29-1	TGCAGCGTTGAAAACCCTACAGGGGGCACGGATACGCAGTATTTT	CSVENPTGGTDTQYF